This T cell receptor beta chain was obtained from a study of T cells in Graves' hyperthyroidism and ophthalmopathy. Study-wide results and caveats: A 13 V-J model separated ophthalmopathy from stable hyperthyroidism.

The table lists this clonotype with many counts. What it binds is unknown. Germline CDR1 and CDR2: MGHRA and YSYEKL. There are 16 residues in the CDR3. V was pared by 4 bases and J by 4 bases, with 11 bases of the junction left unmatched. What was amplified from RNA transcripts were TCR beta CDR3 regions. RT-PCR in the first round (using the HTBI primer set) targeted the TCR CDR3. TCRdb recomputed calls from the multiplex PCR reads with MiXCR, one row per CDR3 protein. This sample carries 600,000 to 650,000 distinct CDR3 sequences, about 16% of them seen once, and the ten largest clones take approximately 3.8%. Cells are PBMCs isolated from 10 ml of fresh blood.

J is TRBJ2-7 and V is TRBV4-1, with TRBD1 identical over 9 bases. The sequenced sample was blood. This TCR was sampled from a young woman with Graves' hyperthyroidism. The CDR3 bases are TGCGCCAGCAGCCCTACGGGGACAGGGACGTCGTACGAGCAGTACTTC. Its translation: CASSPTGTGTSYEQYF.